These 28 T cell receptor beta chains were all obtained from the same sample, sequenced in a study of blood T cell repertoires in COVID-19 (dated by TCRdb to 2018 to 2021). The method was the immunoSEQ multiplex PCR assay. TCRdb holds this immuneACCESS table with in-frame rearrangements only. Some clones are missing; in checked studies, unresolved V genes explain under half, and the rest has no known cause. A total of about 94,000 clones appear in this sample, more than 65% of them only once. Around 5.8% of the sample belongs to the ten largest clones. The sequenced sample was peripheral blood. Receptor source: a man between 60 and 70 years old with acute or convalescent COVID-19.

The chain employs TRBV19 and TRBJ2-7; a possible D gene is TRBD2 (6 bases). The length of the CDR3 is 16 residues. Germline V gene lookup returns CDR1 LNHDA and CDR2 SQIVND (reference sequence). V was shortened by 0 bases and J by 0 bases, with 12 bases between the two germline ends. CDR3 amino acids: CASSIDGGTDSYEQYF. CDR3 sequence (DNA): TGTGCCAGTAGTATAGACGGAGGGACCGACTCCTACGAGCAGTACTTC.

The rearrangement links TRBV13 to TRBJ1-2; no definite D call. CDR1 and CDR2 (germline): PRHDT, FYEKMQ (reference sequence). Trimming cost V 5 bases and J 7 bases, with 11 bases left between them. The CDR3 runs 12 residues. The CDR3 DNA reads as TGTGCCAGCAGCCTCTTCCCGGGTGGCTACACCTTC. This codes for CASSLFPGGYTF.

This clone came up once. The V and J genes are TRBV10-1 and TRBJ1-2; D uncertain. CDR3 size: 12 residues. Germline V gene data show CDR1 as WNHNN and CDR2 as SYGVQD (reference sequence). V was shortened by 3 bases and J by 7 bases, with 9 bases between the two germline ends. The CDR3 loop reads CASSDETGGYTF. The CDR3, as DNA: TGCGCCAGCAGTGATGAGACGGGTGGCTACACCTTC.

This rearrangement joins TRBV5-1 to TRBJ2-1, with 14 bases aligning to TRBD2. Germline loops: CDR1 SGHRS, CDR2 YFSETQ. The CDR3 totals 16 residues. The V segment lost 5 bases and the J segment 7 bases; nucleotides outside the gene matches: 8. CDR3 sequence (DNA): TGCGCCAGCAGATCGGGACTAGCGGGGGCGGGGAATGAGCAGTTCTTC. The encoded protein is CASRSGLAGAGNEQFF.

The V call is TRBV9, the J call TRBJ2-2; tentative D call: TRBD1 (5 bases). This CDR3 region has 15 residues. Trimming pared 5 bases from V and 3 bases from J, leaving 14 bases between. CDR1 and CDR2 (germline): SGDLS, YYNGEE. DNA of the CDR3: TGTGCCAGCAGTGCTGGTCAGGGATACACCGGGGAGCTGTTTTTT. Translation gives CASSAGQGYTGELFF.

The gene calls are TRBV11-2 and TRBJ2-7; 7 bases match TRBD2. The CDR3 is 15 residues long. Trimming cost V 6 bases and J 4 bases; bases outside gene matches: 12. The V gene's germline CDR1 is SGHAT and CDR2 FQNNGV. Here the CDR3 DNA reads TGTGCCAGCAGTACCTTGCGGGGGACGCGGTACGAGCAGTACTTC. This encodes CASSTLRGTRYEQYF.

This CDR3 reads CASSPLGLNEKLFF. The CDR3 DNA reads TGTGCCAGCAGTCCCTTGGGGCTTAATGAAAAACTGTTTTTT. The V call is TRBV6-5, the J call TRBJ1-4; possibly TRBD1 for D (5 bases). CDR3 length: 14 amino acids. V was cut by 5 bases and J by 4 bases, with 11 bases left in between. Germline V gene data show CDR1 as MNHEY and CDR2 as SVGAGI.

This chain links TRBV7-8 with TRBJ1-5, with D tentatively TRBD1 (5 bases). The CDR3 is 13 residues long. The germline CDR1 and CDR2 sequences are SGHVS and FQNEAQ. Deletions cut 11 bases from V and 1 base from J, with 12 bases between. CDR3 bases: TGTGCCCCCAGGAGGGGAAGCAATCAGCCCCAGCATTTT. Translated: CAPRRGSNQPQHF.

This CDR3 reads CASSLGQGGSQPQHF. CDR3 coding DNA: TGCGCCAGCAGCCTCGGACAGGGTGGGTCTCAGCCCCAGCATTTT. The J gene is TRBJ1-5, the V gene TRBV5-1; 8 bases fit TRBD1. V trimming: 4 bases; J trimming: 6 bases; junction bases outside the gene matches: 9. Germline V gene data show CDR1 as SGHRS and CDR2 as YFSETQ. This CDR3 is built from 15 residues.

This clone was counted only a few times. The chain couples TRBV7-9 to TRBJ2-6; D is unresolved. V dropped 4 bases and J dropped 3 bases, with 13 bases sitting between them. This CDR3 region has 16 residues. Germline CDR1 reads SEHNR; CDR2 reads FQNEAQ (reference sequence). This CDR3 reads CASSSSVSFGANVLTF. The CDR3 bases are TGTGCCAGCAGCTCCTCCGTGTCGTTTGGGGCCAACGTCCTGACTTTC.

CDR3 sequence (DNA): TGTGCCAGCAGCCAAGATATCATCGGGGGTAGAGGCTACACCTTC. It yields the protein CASSQDIIGGRGYTF. This sequence joins TRBV14 and TRBJ1-2; D possibly corresponds to TRBD1 (5 bases). Germline V gives CDR1 SGHDN, CDR2 FVKESK. The CDR3 is 15 residues long. The germline V and J ends were trimmed by 0 bases and 8 bases, with 16 bases remaining between them.

V and J are TRBV6-6 and TRBJ1-5; D perhaps matches TRBD1 (5 bases). The CDR3 has 16 residues. Germline CDR1 is MNHNY and CDR2 is SVGAGI (reference sequence). V was shortened by 4 bases and J by 1 base, with 14 bases between the two germline ends. DNA for the CDR3: TGTGCCAGCAGTTTTGGGGGGGAAGTGAGCAATCAGCCCCAGCATTTT. Translation: CASSFGGEVSNQPQHF.

The rearrangement uses TRBV10-2 and TRBJ1-1, with D uncertain. CDR1 WSHSY and CDR2 SAAADI come from the germline V gene. Trimming cost V 10 bases and J 3 bases, with 9 bases left between them. The CDR3 loop spans 11 amino acids. CDR3 sequence reads: CATSDYTEAFF. The CDR3, as DNA: TGCGCCACCTCAGATTACACTGAAGCTTTCTTT.

The CDR3: CASSALVASTDTQYF. The CDR3 coding sequence is TGTGCCAGCAGCGCTCTTGTAGCTAGCACAGATACGCAGTATTTT. V gene TRBV6-5 combines with J gene TRBJ2-3; D is uncertain. The V end was cut by 6 bases, the J end by 0 bases, with 13 bases between. The CDR3 covers 15 residues. Germline V gene data show CDR1 as MNHEY and CDR2 as SVGAGI.

The chain combines TRBV5-1 with TRBJ2-1, with 7 nucleotides matching TRBD1. The CDR3 is 14 amino acids. Germline CDR1 is SGHRS and CDR2 is YFSETQ. The junction had 6 bases not matched to a gene; V was cut back by 4 bases and J by 5 bases. CDR3 protein: CASSTGTANNEQFF. CDR3 bases: TGCGCCAGCAGCACCGGGACAGCCAACAATGAGCAGTTCTTC.

This chain connects TRBV9 to TRBJ1-3, with D possibly being TRBD1 (5 bases). From germline, CDR1 is SGDLS and CDR2 YYNGEE. The V end was cut by 4 bases, the J end by 3 bases, with 17 bases between. The CDR3 is 16 amino acids. This chain's CDR3 is CASSPGIGMDGNTIYF. The CDR3, as DNA: TGTGCCAGCAGCCCAGGGATAGGGATGGATGGAAACACCATATATTTT.

This clone was detected only a few times. V gene TRBV2 combines with J gene TRBJ2-7; TRBD1 aligns across 11 bases. Germline CDR1 reads SNHLY; CDR2 reads FYNNEI. V lost 7 bases to trimming and J lost 5 bases; unmatched junction nucleotides: 7. The CDR3 has 14 residues. The DNA for the CDR3 is TGTGCCAGCACCCAGGGACAGGGGGTCCACGAGCAGTACTTC. The encoded protein is CASTQGQGVHEQYF.

DNA of the CDR3: TGTGCCAGCAGCTTAGGGCGGACAGGGGAGTACGAGCAGTACTTC. It yields the protein CASSLGRTGEYEQYF. This chain uses TRBV7-9 with TRBJ2-7, with 9 bases aligning to TRBD1. The CDR3 loop spans 15 amino acids. Trimming took 1 base from V and 4 from J; bases not matched to a gene: 5. Germline V CDR1 and CDR2: SEHNR, FQNEAQ (reference sequence).

As DNA, the CDR3 is TGTGCCATCAGTGAGGGGCAGGGGGCCAACAATGAGCAGTTCTTC. Translated, it gives CAISEGQGANNEQFF. This sequence joins TRBV10-3 and TRBJ2-1; 8 bases fit TRBD1. From germline, CDR1 is ENHRY and CDR2 SYGVKD. V trimming: 2 bases; J trimming: 5 bases; junction bases outside the gene matches: 5. This CDR3 has 15 amino acids.

This rearrangement joins TRBV2 to TRBJ2-1; 11 nucleotides match TRBD1. Trimming took 5 bases from V and 8 from J; bases not matched to a gene: 5. This CDR3 is 14 amino acids long. From germline, CDR1 is SNHLY and CDR2 FYNNEI. The CDR3 DNA reads as TGTGCCAGCAGTCGGACAGGGGGCAGCGATGAGCAGTTCTTC. It codes for CASSRTGGSDEQFF. The variable domain in full, with the rest retrieved from reference TRBV2 and TRBJ2-1, is EPEVTQTPSHQVTQMGQEVILRCVPISNHLYFYWYRQILGQKVEFLVSFYNNEISEKSEIFDDQFSVERPDGSNFTLKIRSTKLEDSAMYFCASSRTGGSDEQFFGPGTRLTVL.

V gene TRBV10-3 combines with J gene TRBJ2-3; 9 nucleotides align to TRBD1. Germline V lookup: CDR1 ENHRY, CDR2 SYGVKD. The CDR3 has 14 amino acids. J lost 5 bases, V lost 2 bases, and 2 bases had no gene match. CDR3 sequence: CAISETGGLDTQYF. CDR3 coding DNA: TGTGCCATCAGTGAGACAGGGGGCCTAGATACGCAGTATTTT.

This sequence joins TRBV7-2 and TRBJ2-2; 10 bases are shared with TRBD1. This CDR3 is 16 amino acids long. Trimming cost V 5 bases and J 5 bases; bases outside gene matches: 8. Germline CDR1 is SGHTA and CDR2 is FQGNSA. DNA of the CDR3: TGTGCCAGCAGCCCAAGACAGGGGGCAGGAACCGGGGAGCTGTTTTTT. Its protein is CASSPRQGAGTGELFF.

The chain couples TRBV3-1 (or the pseudogene TRBV3-2) to TRBJ1-5; D is unclear. CDR1 is LGHDT, CDR2 YNNKEL, per germline (reference sequence). The CDR3 sequence is 15 residues long. The V end was cut by 1 base, the J end by 3 bases, with 10 bases between. CDR3 residues: CASSQGAGNNQPQHF. The CDR3 DNA is TGTGCCAGCAGCCAAGGTGCGGGAAACAATCAGCCCCAGCATTTT.

V is TRBV7-2 and J is TRBJ2-7, with 7 bases lining up with TRBD2. CDR3 length equals 17 residues. The ends lost 5 bases at V and 3 bases at J; junction bases unmatched: 16. Germline CDR1 is SGHTA and CDR2 is FQGNSA. The CDR3 region has the DNA TGTGCCAGCAGCCTAGGGTTATCTGCGGGGGACCTCTACGAGCAGTACTTC. Encoded protein: CASSLGLSAGDLYEQYF.

The rearrangement joins TRBV7-2 to TRBJ1-2, with TRBD1 as a possible D gene (5 bases). Trimming left V 5 bases short and J 4 bases short, with 17 bases between. The length of the CDR3 is 15 residues. The germline V gene encodes CDR1 SGHTA and CDR2 FQGNSA. CDR3 sequence reads: CASSLNYRQPYGYTF. CDR3 nucleotide sequence: TGTGCCAGCAGCCTAAATTACAGACAGCCCTATGGCTACACCTTC.

The rearrangement links TRBV12-3 or TRBV12-4 to TRBJ2-7, with D hard to call. With 4 bases removed from V and 7 bases from J, the gap between germline ends came to 8 bases. The length of the CDR3 is 11 residues. The CDR3 loop is CASSSFGEQYF. As DNA, the CDR3 is TGTGCCAGCAGTTCCTTCGGGGAGCAGTACTTC.

The gene calls are TRBV11-3 and TRBJ2-7; 9 bases match TRBD1. After removal of 5 bases from V and 0 bases from J, the junction contained 2 bases not matched to a gene. The CDR3 runs 14 residues. Germline assignment: CDR1 SGHNT and CDR2 YENEEA. The CDR3 loop is CASSPTGGSYEQYF. In DNA, the CDR3 is TGTGCCAGCAGCCCGACAGGGGGCTCCTACGAGCAGTACTTC.

This chain joins TRBV12-5 and TRBJ1-5; 10 bases match TRBD1. CDR1 LGHNT and CDR2 FRNRAP come from the germline V gene. The CDR3 is made up of 14 amino acids. The trim removed 5 bases at V and 7 bases at J, leaving 5 bases unmatched. This CDR3 reads CASGIGQGDQPQHF. The CDR3 DNA sequence: TGTGCTAGTGGTATTGGACAGGGGGACCAGCCCCAGCATTTT.